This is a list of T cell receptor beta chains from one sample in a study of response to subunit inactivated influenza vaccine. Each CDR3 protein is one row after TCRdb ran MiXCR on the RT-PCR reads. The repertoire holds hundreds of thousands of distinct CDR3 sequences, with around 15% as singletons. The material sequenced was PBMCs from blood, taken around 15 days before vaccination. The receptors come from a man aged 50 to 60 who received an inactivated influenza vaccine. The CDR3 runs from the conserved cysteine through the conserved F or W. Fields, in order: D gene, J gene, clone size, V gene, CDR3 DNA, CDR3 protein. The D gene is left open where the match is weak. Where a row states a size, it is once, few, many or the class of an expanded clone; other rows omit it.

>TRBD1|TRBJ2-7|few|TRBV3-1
TGTGCCAGCAGCCAAGAGTCCAGGGGGACCTACGAGCAGTACTTC
CASSQESRGTYEQYF
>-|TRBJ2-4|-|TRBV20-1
TGCAGTGCTAGAGACCCCCGTCTTGGTTCGAACATTCAGTACTTC
CSARDPRLGSNIQYF
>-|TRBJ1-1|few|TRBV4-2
TGTGCCAGCAGCCAAGACTACGGGGCCACTGAAGCTTTCTTT
CASSQDYGATEAFF
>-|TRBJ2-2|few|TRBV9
TGTGCCAGCAGCGTAGAATACGCCGGGGAGCTGTTTTTT
CASSVEYAGELFF
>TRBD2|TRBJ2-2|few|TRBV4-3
TGTGCCAGCAGCCAGGGGACTAGCGCGAACACCGGGGAGCTGTTTTTT
CASSQGTSANTGELFF
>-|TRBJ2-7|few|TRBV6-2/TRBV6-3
TGTGCCAGCAGCACCCCCAGCAGGGGACTCTACGAGCAGTACTTC
CASSTPSRGLYEQYF
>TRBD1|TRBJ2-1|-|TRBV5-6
TGTGCCAGCAGCTTGCCGGGACAGGGGTACGGTGAGCAGTTCTTC
CASSLPGQGYGEQFF
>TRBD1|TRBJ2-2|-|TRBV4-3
TGCGCCAGCAGCCTTCAGGGACAGACGAACACCGGGGAGCTGTTTTTT
CASSLQGQTNTGELFF
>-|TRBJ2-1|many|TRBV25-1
TGTGCCAGCAGTGAATTTAGCGGCCTTTCCCACAATGAGCAGTTCTTC
CASSEFSGLSHNEQFF
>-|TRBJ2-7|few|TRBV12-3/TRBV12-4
TGTGCCAGCAGTGCGACTTCACAGGGACTTGAGCAGTACTTC
CASSATSQGLEQYF
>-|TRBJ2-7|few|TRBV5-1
TGCGCCAGCAGCTTGAAGGGACCGAAGAATTACGAGCAGTACTTC
CASSLKGPKNYEQYF
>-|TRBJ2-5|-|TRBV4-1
TGCGCCAGCAGCCAAGTTCGAACGTCAGAGACCCAGTACTTC
CASSQVRTSETQYF
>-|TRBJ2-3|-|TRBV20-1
TGCAGTGCTAGTAGGGCGGGATTGACAGATACGCAGTATTTT
CSASRAGLTDTQYF
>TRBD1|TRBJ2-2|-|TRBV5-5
TGTGCCAGCAGCTTGGGACCGGGACAGGGGCTGTTTTTT
CASSLGPGQGLFF
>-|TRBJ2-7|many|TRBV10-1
TGCGCCAGCAGTCGGGACAATACCTACGAGCAGTACTTC
CASSRDNTYEQYF
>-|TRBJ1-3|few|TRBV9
TGTGCCAGCAGCGTGGAGCCCGGCGGGGCAGGAAACACCATATATTTT
CASSVEPGGAGNTIYF
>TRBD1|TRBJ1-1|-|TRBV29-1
TGCAGCGTTGCGGGACAGATGAACACTGAAGCTTTCTTT
CSVAGQMNTEAFF
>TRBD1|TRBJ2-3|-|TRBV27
TGTGCCAGCAGTTTAAGACCGAACAGGGGGGCCACAGATACGCAGTATTTT
CASSLRPNRGATDTQYF
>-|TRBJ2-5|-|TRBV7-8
TGTGCCAGCAGAGCCCAGAGGGCGCTGGGAGGAATAAAGACCCAGTACTTC
CASRAQRALGGIKTQYF
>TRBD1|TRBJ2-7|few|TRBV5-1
TGCGCCAGCAGCGCTACAGGGGACCCATACTACGAGCAGTACTTC
CASSATGDPYYEQYF
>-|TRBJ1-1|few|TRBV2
TGTGCCAGCAGTGCAGAAACCCTCACTGAAGCTTTCTTT
CASSAETLTEAFF
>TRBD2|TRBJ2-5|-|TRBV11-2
TGTGCCAGCAGCGGCGGACTAGCGGAGATTGAGACCCAGTACTTC
CASSGGLAEIETQYF
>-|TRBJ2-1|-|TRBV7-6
TGTGCCAGCAGCCCTGGGGGGATCCGAAGCTCCTACAATGAGCAGTTCTTC
CASSPGGIRSSYNEQFF
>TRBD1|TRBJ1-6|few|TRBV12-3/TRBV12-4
TGTGCCAGCAGTTTATCCGACAGGGGATCCTCACCCCTCCACTTT
CASSLSDRGSSPLHF
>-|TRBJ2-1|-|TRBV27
TGTGCCAGCAGCAAACAGGGAAGCAATGAGCAGTTCTTC
CASSKQGSNEQFF
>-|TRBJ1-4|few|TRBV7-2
TGTGCCAGCAGCTTATCGGCTAATGAAAAACTGTTTTTT
CASSLSANEKLFF
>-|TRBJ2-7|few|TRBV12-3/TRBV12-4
TGTGCCAGCAGTTTTGGGGATCCGCACGAGCAGTACTTC
CASSFGDPHEQYF
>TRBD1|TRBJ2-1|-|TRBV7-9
TGTGCCAGCAGCGTAACGGGACAGGTCTACAATGAGCAGTTCTTC
CASSVTGQVYNEQFF
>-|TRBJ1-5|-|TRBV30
TGTGCCTGGAGTCCCCCAAGACGGTACAATCAGCCCCAGCATTTT
CAWSPPRRYNQPQHF
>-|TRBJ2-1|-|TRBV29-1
TGCAGCGTTGAAGATCCCGACGCAAAAGCCTACAATGAGCAGTTCTTC
CSVEDPDAKAYNEQFF
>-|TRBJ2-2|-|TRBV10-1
TGCGCCAGCAGTGATGCCGGGACCGGGGAGCTGTTTTTT
CASSDAGTGELFF
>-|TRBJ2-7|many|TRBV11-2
TGTGCCAGCAGCTTAGTCGTTGGGGACACGTACGAGCAGTACTTC
CASSLVVGDTYEQYF
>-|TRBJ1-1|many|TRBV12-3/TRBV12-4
TGTGCCAGCAGTTTAGGCCTATATAGAGAAGCTTTCTTT
CASSLGLYREAFF
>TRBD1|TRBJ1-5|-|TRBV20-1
TGCAGTGCTAGAGGGACAGGGGATAGCAATCAGCCCCAGCATTTT
CSARGTGDSNQPQHF
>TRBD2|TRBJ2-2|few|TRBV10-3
TGTGCCATCAGCCGACTAGCGGGGGGGCACGAATCGAACACCGGGGAGCTGTTTTTT
CAISRLAGGHESNTGELFF
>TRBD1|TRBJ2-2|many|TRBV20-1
TGCAGTGCTAGATCCGGGACAGTGAACACCGGGGAGCTGTTTTTT
CSARSGTVNTGELFF
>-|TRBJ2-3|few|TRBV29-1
TGCAGCGTCGAGACAGGGAGGGGCACAGATACGCAGTATTTT
CSVETGRGTDTQYF
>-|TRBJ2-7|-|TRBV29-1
TGCAGCGTGACACTGGCCAGGGAGCAGTACTTC
CSVTLAREQYF
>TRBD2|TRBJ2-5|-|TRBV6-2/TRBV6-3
TGTGCCAGCAGTTATAGCGGGTCGGCAGAGACCCAGTACTTC
CASSYSGSAETQYF
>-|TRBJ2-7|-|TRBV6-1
TGTGCCAGCAGTCGAAAATCCGGGGCAGGGTACTACGAGCAGTACTTC
CASSRKSGAGYYEQYF
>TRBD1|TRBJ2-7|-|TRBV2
TGTGCCAGCAGTTGGGGACAGGGAATGTACGAGCAGTACTTC
CASSWGQGMYEQYF
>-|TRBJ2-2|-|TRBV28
TGTGCCAGCAGTAACAGAGTAGGAGGTGTCGGGGAGCTGTTTTTT
CASSNRVGGVGELFF
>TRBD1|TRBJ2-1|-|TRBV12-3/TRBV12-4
TGTGCCAGCACCACCTATGACAGGGGGCCGTGGAATGAGCAGTTCTTC
CASTTYDRGPWNEQFF
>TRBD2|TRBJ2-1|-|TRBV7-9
TGTGCCAGCAGCTTAGAACTAGCGGTGGAGCAGTTCTTC
CASSLELAVEQFF
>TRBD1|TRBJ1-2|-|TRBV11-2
TGTGCCAGCAGACCGACAGGGACGAGCTATGGCTACACCTTC
CASRPTGTSYGYTF
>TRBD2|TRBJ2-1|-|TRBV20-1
TGCAGTGCTGGGACTAGCGGGGGGTACAATGAGCAGTTCTTC
CSAGTSGGYNEQFF
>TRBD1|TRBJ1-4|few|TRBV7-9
TGTGCCAGCAGCTATACAGGGGCTCCAACTAATGAAAAACTGTTTTTT
CASSYTGAPTNEKLFF
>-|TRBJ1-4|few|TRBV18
TGTGCCAGCTCGTCCAGAGGGGACGAAAAACTGTTTTTT
CASSSRGDEKLFF
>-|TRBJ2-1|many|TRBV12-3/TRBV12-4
TGTGCCAGTTGGAGGGGGTATGAGCAGTTCTTC
CASWRGYEQFF
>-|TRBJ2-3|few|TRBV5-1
TGCGCCAGCAGTCATGCAGGGGTCACAGATACGCAGTATTTT
CASSHAGVTDTQYF
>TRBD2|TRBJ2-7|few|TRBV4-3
TGCGCCAGCAGCCAAGGATCTAGCGGGAGGGCCTCCTACGAGCAGTACTTC
CASSQGSSGRASYEQYF
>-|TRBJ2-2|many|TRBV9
TGTGCCAGCAGCGTAGTACTTACCGGGGAGCTGTTTTTT
CASSVVLTGELFF
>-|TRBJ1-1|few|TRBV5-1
TGCGCCAGCAGCTTAAACTGGGACGGCACTGAAGCTTTCTTT
CASSLNWDGTEAFF